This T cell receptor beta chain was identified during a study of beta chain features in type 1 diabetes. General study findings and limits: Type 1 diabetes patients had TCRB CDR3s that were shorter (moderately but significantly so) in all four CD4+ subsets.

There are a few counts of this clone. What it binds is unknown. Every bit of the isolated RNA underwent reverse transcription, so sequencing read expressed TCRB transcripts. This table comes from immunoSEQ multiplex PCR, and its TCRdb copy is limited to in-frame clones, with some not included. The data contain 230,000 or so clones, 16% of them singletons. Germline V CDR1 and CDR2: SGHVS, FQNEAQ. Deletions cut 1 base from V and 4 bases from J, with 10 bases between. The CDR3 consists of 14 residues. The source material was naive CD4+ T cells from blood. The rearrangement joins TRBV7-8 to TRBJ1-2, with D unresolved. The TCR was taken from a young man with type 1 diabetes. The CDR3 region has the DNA TGTGCCAGCAGCTTAGAAGGCAAATTCTATGGCTACACCTTC. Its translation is CASSLEGKFYGYTF.